This entry concerns a single T cell receptor beta chain. Its specificity is unknown. The data were obtained in a study of monozygotic twins with inflammatory bowel disease. The CDR3 is made up of 15 amino acids. Germline V gene data show CDR1 as SGHRS and CDR2 as YFSETQ. Each CDR3 protein gets one entry in TCRdb, which reprocessed the 5' RACE reads and gives no DNA. This repertoire includes some 450,000 distinct CDR3 sequences. Study outcomes and limitations: For IBD, no single strong associated signal or clonotype was supported. Lower sharing of clonotypes with other individuals was seen in IBD patients than in healthy twins. This was most marked in patients showing signs of disease activity.

This TCR was sampled from a human donor with ulcerative colitis or Crohn's disease, or a healthy co-twin of an affected twin (not recorded which). Input material: blood. V is TRBV5-1 and J is TRBJ2-5; the TCRdb call, TRBD2, lacks DNA for checking. The chain's CDR3 is CASSSGHPLGETQYF.